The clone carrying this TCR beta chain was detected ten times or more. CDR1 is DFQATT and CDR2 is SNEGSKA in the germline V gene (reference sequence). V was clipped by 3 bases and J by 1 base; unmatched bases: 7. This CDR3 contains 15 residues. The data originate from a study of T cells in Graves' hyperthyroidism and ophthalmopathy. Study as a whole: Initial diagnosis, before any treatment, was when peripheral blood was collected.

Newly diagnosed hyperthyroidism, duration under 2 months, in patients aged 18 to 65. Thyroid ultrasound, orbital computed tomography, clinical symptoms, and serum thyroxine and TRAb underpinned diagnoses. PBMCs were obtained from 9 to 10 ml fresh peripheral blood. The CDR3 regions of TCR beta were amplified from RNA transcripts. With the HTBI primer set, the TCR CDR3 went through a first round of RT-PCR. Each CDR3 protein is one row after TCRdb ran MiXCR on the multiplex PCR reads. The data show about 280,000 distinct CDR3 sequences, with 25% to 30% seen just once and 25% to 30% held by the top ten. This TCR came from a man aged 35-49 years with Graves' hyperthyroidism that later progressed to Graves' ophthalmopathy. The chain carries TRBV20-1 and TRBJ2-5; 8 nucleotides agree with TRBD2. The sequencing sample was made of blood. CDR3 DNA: TGCAGTGCTAGGGGGAGGACTAGCAGCCAAGAGACCCAGTACTTC. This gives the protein CSARGRTSSQETQYF.